This TCR beta chain was recorded in a study of vaccination and CD4 T cells after COVID-19 (dated by TCRdb to about 2022). Background for the entire study: In the convalescent cohort there were six males and four females, among whom were two Hispanic individuals, seven Caucasians, two Asians and one multiracial person. Participants received two doses of either the Pfizer-BioNTech BNT162b2 vaccine (n=8) or the Moderna mRNA-1273 vaccine (n=2). Post-COVID blood samples were collected from convalescent patients a median of about 92 days after diagnosis, with a range of about 30 to 161 days. The time from the second vaccine dose to post-vaccine blood sampling had a median of roughly 79 days and ranged from roughly 13 to 241 days. For stimulating the cultures, overlapping spike peptide pools were used, derived from SARS-CoV-2 as well as from the common cold coronaviruses HCoV-NL63, HCoV-OC43 and HCoV-229E. Control cultures received a CEFX viral epitope pool as the positive control, an HIV-1 Nef peptide pool as the negative control, or no peptide. The spike-specific CD4+ TCR repertoire was compared before and after mRNA vaccination in over nine COVID-19 convalescent patients and a handful of infection-naive healthy vaccine recipients. An earlier paper using these donors assessed, at the TCR clonotype level, memory CD4+ T cell crossreactivity between SARS-CoV-2 and common cold coronavirus spike proteins.

What the study reported, not specific to this receptor: Only a relatively small number of convalescent patients were included in the study, and early timepoints following natural infection were not analyzed. Among the post-vaccine SARS-CoV-2-reactive clones in convalescent patients, a median 86.3% showed up only after vaccination, which suggests vaccine-specific priming. The median number of SARS-CoV-2-reactive clonotypes rose from approximately 20 after infection to roughly 38 after vaccination, but the change was not significant. Nearly all vaccine-specific clones in convalescent patients (304 of 307) were mono-reactive for SARS-CoV-2 spike rather than cross-reactive with common cold coronaviruses.

Note on this clonotype: Its antigen remains undetermined. The input lacks base qualities; no much larger clone sits a single base away.

Receptor libraries were prepared by PCR. DNA from cultured CD4+ T cells was subjected to TCR sequencing with the Oncomine TCR Beta short-read assay at the Johns Hopkins FTIC core. The QIAamp micro DNA kit was used to extract genomic DNA from the cultured CD4+ T cells. Oncomine TCR Beta libraries made from cultured CD4+ T cells were pooled using unique dual indexes and sequenced on an Illumina iSeq 100. Per the original workflow: Non-productive sequences were filtered out, and CDR3s that did not start with C, did not end with F or W, or were shorter than 7 amino acids were discarded. Antigen-specific clonotypes were identified with the MANAFEST web application by comparing peptide-stimulated wells with reference and other culture wells. For a clone to be called positive, the clone needed an FDR below 0.05, an odds ratio above 5, and a productive frequency above 0.1% in at least two of three replicate wells. Clonotypes that were significantly expanded in both SARS-CoV-2 spike wells and at least one common cold coronavirus spike condition were defined as cross-reactive. Using R version 3.6.1, CDR3 homology was evaluated through Levenshtein distances (stringdist) along with unrooted phylogenetic trees (ape). TCRdb reprocessing: public reads trimmed at Q25 with fastp, clones called with MiXCR, in-frame beta chains kept. Identical CDR3 proteins give one entry, which carries the most common genes and DNA. The V and J calls here are based on TCRdb, not the publication. This sample has approximately 8,800 distinct CDR3 sequences in its table, and less than 40% of those were observed once. Approximately 21% of the sample lies in the top ten.

The meaning of the sample's treatment or condition label: 10-day PBMC culture with coronavirus spike peptide pools or control peptides (ViraFEST assay). CD4+ T cells from unexposed donors were collected before the COVID-19 pandemic (2011-2018). The ViraFEST assay was used in the study, in which antigen-specific T cells were expanded with peptide pools and expanded clonotypes were subsequently identified by TCR sequencing. Each well held 2 million or so PBMCs cultured in IMDM containing roughly 5% human AB serum and 10 IU/ml IL-2, with about 9.1 ug/ml peptide pools added. On days 3 and 7, half of the culture medium was replaced with fresh IL-2-containing medium. After 10 to 11 days of culture, CD4+ T cells were isolated by negative selection using the EasySep CD4+ T cell isolation kit. As cell numbers permitted, CD4+ T cells from unexposed donors were tested for reactivity to SARS-CoV-2 S and N and to four common cold coronavirus spike pools. PBMCs were separated from whole blood using Ficoll-Paque Plus gradient centrifugation and then either used fresh or cryopreserved at -140C. Triplicate wells were generally used for each culture condition. The leukapheresis product used for the unexposed donors was purchased from a commercial source.

The TCR was taken from a human donor in good health. The specimen was CD4+ T cells from blood, cultured in vitro.

In nucleotides, the sequence is TGTGCCAGCAGCGTAAGGCTAGCGGCAGATACGCAGTATTTT. Its translation reads: CASSVRLAADTQYF. The chain is made from TRBV9 and TRBJ2-3, with 7 bases in between that match TRBD2. The CDR3 holds 14 amino acids from the cysteine to the phenylalanine. The DNA shown is the 42-base CDR3, in frame from base 1. The germline V gene provides CDR1 SGDLS and CDR2 YYNGEE. Trimmed from V: 1 base; trimmed from J: 4 bases; junction bases lacking a gene match: 3.